This paragraph covers one T cell receptor beta chain sequence. The sample is drawn from a study of control samples from healthy donors and cancer patients. The CDR3 sequence is 13 residues long. Trimming left V 2 bases short and J 8 bases short, with 12 bases between. The germline V gene encodes CDR1 MNHEY and CDR2 SMNVEV (reference sequence). Here immunoSEQ multiplex PCR was the method, and the copy in TCRdb shows in-frame clones only, minus some. The sample includes fewer than 150,000 clones, roughly 90% seen only once; the top ten take 2.5%. The source material was blood. This sequence joins TRBV27 and TRBJ1-2; D is unclear. This clonotype was obtained from a man between 18 and 29 years old in good health. The CDR3 DNA sequence: TGTGCCAGCAGTTTAAACTGGGCGGGGGGCTACACCTTC. This translates into CASSLNWAGGYTF.